This TCR beta chain comes out of a study of technical replicates of blood from four donors. The CDR3 length is 15 residues. CDR1 MDHEN and CDR2 SYDVKM come from the germline V gene. Trimming took 5 bases from V and 6 from J; bases not matched to a gene: 9. Using immunoSEQ multiplex PCR, the repertoire was profiled, and TCRdb retains in-frame clones only, with some absent. The repertoire holds 74,000 or so clones, with nearly 95% as singletons. This chain links TRBV28 with TRBJ2-7, with TRBD1 matching over 11 bases. The specimen was T cells isolated from PBMCs. This clonotype was obtained from a human donor in good health. CDR3 sequence: CASSPSPGQGVEQYF. DNA for the CDR3: TGTGCCAGCAGTCCCTCCCCGGGACAGGGGGTCGAGCAGTACTTC.